A single sample is the source of the 26 T cell receptor beta chains below, sequenced in a study of blood T cell repertoires in COVID-19 (dated by TCRdb to the early 2020s). Library preparation used the immunoSEQ multiplex PCR assay. TCRdb carries this immuneACCESS record with in-frame sequences only. Its versions omit some clonotypes, under half of them owing to an unresolved V gene in the studies checked, with the rest unexplained. The sample has 260,000 or so clones on record, 65% to 90% of them singletons. The top ten clones comprise around 16% of the sample. The specimen sequenced was PBMCs or T cells enriched from blood (not recorded which). The receptor source for this set is a man aged 18 to 30 who had recovered from COVID-19.

J is TRBJ2-1 and V is TRBV10-3, with 11 bases aligning to TRBD2. J gave up 8 bases and V 6 bases, and 30 bases lay outside the gene matches. The CDR3 runs to 22 residues. Germline V lookup: CDR1 ENHRY, CDR2 SYGVKD. The CDR3, as DNA: TGTGCCATCAGCGCCGGCTTGATTGTGAGACAGACTAGACTAGCGGGAAGCGATGAGCAGTTCTTC. Translation gives CAISAGLIVRQTRLAGSDEQFF.

A single count supports this clone. The chain combines TRBV9 with TRBJ2-3; D not certain. Germline V gene lookup returns CDR1 SGDLS and CDR2 YYNGEE. V was cut by 0 bases and J by 0 bases, with 8 bases left in between. This CDR3 contains 15 residues. Written as DNA, the CDR3 is TGTGCCAGCAGCGTAGGAGCCCTGAGCACAGATACGCAGTATTTT. It codes for CASSVGALSTDTQYF.

The gene calls are TRBV2 and TRBJ2-2, with 7 bases fitting TRBD1. This CDR3 comprises 15 residues. The V gene end was trimmed by 5 bases and the J gene end by 1 base; junction bases not matched to a gene: 4. The germline V gene has CDR1 SNHLY and CDR2 FYNNEI. In nucleotides, the CDR3 is TGTGCCAGCAGTAGGGGGACAGTGAACACCGGGGAGCTGTTTTTT. Residues: CASSRGTVNTGELFF.

J is TRBJ2-7 and V is TRBV18; tentative D call: TRBD1 (6 bases). The V gene's germline CDR1 is KGHSH and CDR2 LQKENI. Trimming left V 1 base short and J 6 bases short, with 13 bases between. This CDR3 is built from 14 residues. CDR3 sequence (DNA): TGTGCCAGCTCACCACGGACAGACCCCGGCGAGCAGTACTTC. Its translation: CASSPRTDPGEQYF.

The chain is built from TRBV30 and TRBJ1-5, with D possibly matching TRBD1 (6 bases). CDR3 size: 14 residues. Germline loops: CDR1 GTSNPN, CDR2 SVGIG (reference sequence). Trimming left V 2 bases short and J 6 bases short, with 14 bases between. The CDR3, as DNA: TGTGCCTGGAGTCCCCTAACAGGGACTCAGCCCCAGCATTTT. It translates to CAWSPLTGTQPQHF.

This clone turned up a few times. For the CDR3, the DNA is TGTGCCAGCAGTCCAGGCTTCAGAGGGTCTGGTGGCTATGGCTACACCTTC. Translating it yields CASSPGFRGSGGYGYTF. This chain uses TRBV6-6 with TRBJ1-2; no reliable D call. V was pared by 5 bases and J by 4 bases, with 23 bases between. There are 17 residues in the CDR3. The germline gives CDR1 MNHNY, CDR2 SVGAGI (reference sequence).

The chain has TRBV7-9 and TRBJ2-7, with TRBD1 identical over 9 bases. There are 15 residues in the CDR3. Germline-derived CDR1 and CDR2 are SEHNR and FQNEAQ (reference sequence). V was pared by 3 bases and J by 5 bases, with 8 bases of the junction left unmatched. The CDR3 loop reads CASSFVTGGADEQYF. In DNA, the CDR3 is TGTGCCAGCAGCTTTGTCACAGGGGGCGCCGACGAGCAGTACTTC.

The rearrangement uses TRBV24-1 and TRBJ2-1, with D possibly TRBD1 on 7 matching bases. V was pared by 3 bases and J by 7 bases, with 18 bases between. The CDR3 loop spans 16 amino acids. Germline assignment: CDR1 KGHDR and CDR2 SFDVKD. DNA for the CDR3: TGTGCCACCAGTGATGCCTCTGGGGGGACAGTAAATGAGCAGTTCTTC. Amino acid sequence: CATSDASGGTVNEQFF.

The chain carries TRBV9 and TRBJ2-1; 7 bases are shared with TRBD2. The CDR3 is 15 amino acids. Germline CDR1 is SGDLS and CDR2 is YYNGEE. After removal of 0 bases from V and 5 bases from J, the junction contained 5 bases not matched to a gene. CDR3 region: CASSVVGLADNEQFF. DNA of the CDR3: TGTGCCAGCAGCGTAGTCGGGCTAGCGGACAATGAGCAGTTCTTC.

The rearrangement links TRBV28 to TRBJ1-6; 8 bases are a match to TRBD1. The V gene end was trimmed by 8 bases and the J gene end by 6 bases; junction bases not matched to a gene: 6. The CDR3 is made up of 14 amino acids. Germline CDR1 MDHEN, CDR2 SYDVKM. CDR3 sequence: CASGLTGVNSPLHF. The CDR3 DNA follows: TGTGCCAGCGGCCTGACAGGGGTTAATTCACCCCTCCACTTT.

This clone was counted only a few times. The gene calls are TRBV5-1 and TRBJ1-1, with D perhaps TRBD1 (5 bases). The CDR3 covers 16 residues. V was clipped by 7 bases and J by 3 bases, with 22 bases between them. Germline values: CDR1 SGHRS, CDR2 YFSETQ. The chain's CDR3 is CASGRGEGGLYTEAFF. CDR3 in DNA: TGCGCCAGCGGGAGGGGCGAGGGCGGGCTATACACTGAAGCTTTCTTT.

This chain connects TRBV27 to TRBJ2-7; 7 bases fit TRBD2. Germline V gene lookup returns CDR1 MNHEY and CDR2 SMNVEV (reference sequence). V lost 3 bases, J lost 0 bases, and 5 bases stayed unmatched. This CDR3 region has 15 residues. CDR3 DNA sequence: TGTGCCAGCAGTTTGTTGCGGGGGAGCTCCTACGAGCAGTACTTC. Encoded protein: CASSLLRGSSYEQYF.

The gene calls are TRBV6-4 and TRBJ1-2; no clear D gene. CDR1 and CDR2 from the germline V gene are MRHNA and SNTAGT. V lost 6 bases and J 5 bases, leaving 16 bases between the germline ends. The CDR3 totals 14 residues. CDR3 sequence reads: CASSLTGLGYGYTF. The CDR3 DNA follows: TGTGCCAGCAGCTTAACCGGACTCGGGTATGGCTACACCTTC.

A remark on this clone: The same CDR3 can be traced to other DNA sequences in this sample. The chain employs TRBV18 and TRBJ2-3; 7 bases are shared with TRBD2. The germline V gene has CDR1 KGHSH and CDR2 LQKENI. The CDR3 is 14 amino acids. V lost 0 bases, J lost 4 bases, and 1 base stayed unmatched. DNA of the CDR3: TGTGCCAGCTCACCACCCGCGGGGGCAGATACGCAGTATTTT. It specifies CASSPPAGADTQYF.

The chain joins TRBV28 to TRBJ1-2; 8 positions match TRBD1. This CDR3 is built from 14 residues. Germline V gives CDR1 MDHEN, CDR2 SYDVKM. Trimming took 2 bases from V and 6 from J; bases not matched to a gene: 5. This CDR3 is CASSLRQGMNGYTF. DNA for the CDR3: TGTGCCAGCAGTTTAAGACAGGGGATGAATGGCTACACCTTC.

The chain links TRBV9 to TRBJ2-7; no clear D. Trimming took off 0 bases at V and 1 base at J, with 8 bases between the two ends. The CDR3 is 14 amino acids. Germline V gives CDR1 SGDLS, CDR2 YYNGEE. CDR3 protein: CASSVGVLSYEQYF. Written as DNA, the CDR3 is TGTGCCAGCAGCGTAGGTGTCCTGTCCTACGAGCAGTACTTC.

The gene calls are TRBV3-1 (or the pseudogene TRBV3-2) and TRBJ2-3; D is undetermined. This CDR3 is 12 amino acids long. Germline loops: CDR1 LGHDT, CDR2 YNNKEL (reference sequence). V lost 0 bases and J lost 8, with 6 bases in between. As DNA, the CDR3 is TGTGCCAGCAGCCAAGATGAGGTTACGCAGTATTTT. This codes for CASSQDEVTQYF.

The chain joins TRBV5-1 to TRBJ1-5, with 9 bases fitting TRBD1. The CDR3 extends over 15 amino acids. The ends lost 5 bases at V and 1 base at J; junction bases unmatched: 4. Germline V gives CDR1 SGHRS, CDR2 YFSETQ. The CDR3: CASRQGAQSNQPQHF. CDR3 coding DNA: TGCGCCAGCAGACAGGGGGCGCAGAGCAATCAGCCCCAGCATTTT.

With regard to this clone: A junction end diverges from the germline sequence, so it may reflect a read error. J is TRBJ2-5 and V is TRBV5-1; 10 bases match TRBD2. Germline V lookup: CDR1 SGHRS, CDR2 YFSETQ. This CDR3 has 15 residues. DNA of the CDR3: TGTGCAACTAAACCAGGACTAGCGGACTTAGAGACCCAGTACTTC. Amino acids: CATKPGLADLETQYF.

This chain joins TRBV7-2 and TRBJ1-5, with 7 nucleotides matching TRBD1. Germline V CDR1 and CDR2: SGHTA, FQGNSA. The CDR3 length is 15 residues. Germline trimming cut 6 bases from V and 6 bases from J; bases unmatched to any gene: 11. The CDR3 DNA reads as TGTGCCAGCAGTTCTAGGGGGCTAGGTACTCAGCCCCAGCATTTT. Protein: CASSSRGLGTQPQHF. The variable domain in full, with the rest retrieved from reference TRBV7-2 and TRBJ1-5, is GAGVSQSPSNKVTEKGKDVELRCDPISGHTALYWYRQSLGQGLEFLIYFQGNSAPDKSGLPSDRFSAERTGGSVSTLTIQRTQQEDSAVYLCASSSRGLGTQPQHFGDGTRLSIL.

The CDR3 spells CASSSFGTGHEKLFF. The CDR3 nucleotides read TGTGCCAGCAGCTCCTTCGGGACAGGGCATGAAAAACTGTTTTTT. The rearrangement joins TRBV5-4 to TRBJ1-4; TRBD1 agrees at 9 bases. V lost 3 bases and J lost 6; bases outside the gene matches: 6. The germline gives CDR1 SGHNT, CDR2 YYREEE (reference sequence). The CDR3 is 15 amino acids.

The chain uses TRBV11-1 and TRBJ2-2, with D perhaps TRBD2 (5 bases). The CDR3 covers 14 residues. The ends were cut back, 4 bases at V and 2 bases at J, with 8 bases in the middle. Germline V gene lookup returns CDR1 SGHAT and CDR2 FQDESV (reference sequence). CDR3 protein: CASSWTVNTGELFF. The CDR3 nucleotides are TGTGCCAGCAGCTGGACTGTCAACACCGGGGAGCTGTTTTTT.

The DNA of the CDR3 is TGTGCCAGCAGTTTTCGGGGGGGCACTGAAGCTTTCTTT. This sequence encodes CASSFRGGTEAFF. The genes are TRBV27 and TRBJ1-1; TRBD1 might be the D (5 bases). The germline V gene encodes CDR1 MNHEY and CDR2 SMNVEV (reference sequence). Trimming shortened V by 3 bases and J by 4 bases, and 9 bases separated the two germline ends. The CDR3 contains 13 residues.

This rearrangement joins TRBV5-4 to TRBJ2-1, with unresolved D. This CDR3 region has 18 residues. Germline V lookup: CDR1 SGHNT, CDR2 YYREEE (reference sequence). V lost 2 bases and J lost 4, with 22 bases in between. In nucleotides, the CDR3 is TGTGCCAGCAGCTTCCCTTTGTATGGCGAGGATGGGTACAATGAGCAGTTCTTC. Translation: CASSFPLYGEDGYNEQFF.

For the CDR3, the DNA is TGTGCCACCAGTGATTGGGGGGCCGATCAGGGGGCCACAGATACGCAGTATTTT. This codes for CATSDWGADQGATDTQYF. This chain links TRBV24-1 with TRBJ2-3; 8 bases agree with TRBD1. Germline V lookup: CDR1 KGHDR, CDR2 SFDVKD. This CDR3 spans 18 amino acids. J gave up 2 bases and V 2 bases, and 11 bases lay outside the gene matches.

This clone has a single count. The gene calls are TRBV15 and TRBJ2-3, with 8 bases that match TRBD2. This CDR3 contains 17 residues. Germline lookup yields CDR1 LNHNV and CDR2 YYDKDF (reference sequence). V lost 0 bases to trimming and J lost 6 bases; unmatched junction nucleotides: 11. The CDR3 loop is CATSRDGAGGFEDTQYF. DNA for the CDR3: TGTGCCACCAGCAGAGATGGGGCGGGGGGCTTCGAGGATACGCAGTATTTT. Supplemented by reference TRBV15 and TRBJ2-3, the full variable domain reads DAMVIQNPRYQVTQFGKPVTLSCSQTLNHNVMYWYQQKSSQAPKLLFHYYDKDFNNEADTPDNFQSRRPNTSFCFLDIRSPGLGDTAMYLCATSRDGAGGFEDTQYFGPGTRLTVL.